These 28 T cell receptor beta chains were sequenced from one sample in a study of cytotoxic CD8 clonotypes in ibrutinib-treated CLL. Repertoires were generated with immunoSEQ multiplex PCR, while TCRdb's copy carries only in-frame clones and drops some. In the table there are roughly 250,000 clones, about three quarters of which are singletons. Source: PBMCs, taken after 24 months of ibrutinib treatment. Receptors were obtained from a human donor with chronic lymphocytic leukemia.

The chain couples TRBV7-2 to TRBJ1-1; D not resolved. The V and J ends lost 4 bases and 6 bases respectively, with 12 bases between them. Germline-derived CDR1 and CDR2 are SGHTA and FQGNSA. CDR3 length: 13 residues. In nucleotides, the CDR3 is TGTGCCAGCAGCTCAAATTGGGCGGCTGAAGCTTTCTTT. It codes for CASSSNWAAEAFF.

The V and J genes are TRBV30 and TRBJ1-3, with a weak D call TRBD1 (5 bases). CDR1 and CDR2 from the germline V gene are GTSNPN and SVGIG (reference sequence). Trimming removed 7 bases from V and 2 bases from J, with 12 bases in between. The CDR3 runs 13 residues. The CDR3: CALKDKAGNTIYF. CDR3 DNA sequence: TGTGCCTTAAAGGACAAGGCTGGAAACACCATATATTTT.

The DNA of the CDR3 is TGCGCCAGCAGCGGGGGGTCTTACTACGAGCAGTACTTC. Amino acids: CASSGGSYYEQYF. The chain employs TRBV5-1 and TRBJ2-7; the D gene is possibly TRBD2 (6 bases). V lost 4 bases, J lost 3 bases, and 11 bases lay in between. This CDR3 is 13 amino acids long. Germline CDR1 is SGHRS and CDR2 is YFSETQ.

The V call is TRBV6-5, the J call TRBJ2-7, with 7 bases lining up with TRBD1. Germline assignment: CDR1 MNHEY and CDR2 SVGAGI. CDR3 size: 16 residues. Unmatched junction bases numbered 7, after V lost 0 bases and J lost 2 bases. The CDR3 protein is CASSYSAGTATYEQYF. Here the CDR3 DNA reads TGTGCCAGCAGTTACTCCGCTGGGACAGCTACCTACGAGCAGTACTTC.

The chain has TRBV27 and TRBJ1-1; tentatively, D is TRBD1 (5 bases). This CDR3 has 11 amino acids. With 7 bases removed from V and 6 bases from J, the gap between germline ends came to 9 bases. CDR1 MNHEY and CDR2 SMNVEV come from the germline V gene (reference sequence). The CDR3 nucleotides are TGTGCCAGCAATTCGGGACCTGAAGCTTTCTTT. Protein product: CASNSGPEAFF.

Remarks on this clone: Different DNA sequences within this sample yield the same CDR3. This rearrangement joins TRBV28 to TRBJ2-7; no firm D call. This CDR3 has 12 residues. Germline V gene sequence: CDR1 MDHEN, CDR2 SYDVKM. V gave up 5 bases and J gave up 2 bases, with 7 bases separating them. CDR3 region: CASSLRPYEQYF. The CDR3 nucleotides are TGTGCCAGCAGTCTAAGACCCTACGAGCAGTACTTC.

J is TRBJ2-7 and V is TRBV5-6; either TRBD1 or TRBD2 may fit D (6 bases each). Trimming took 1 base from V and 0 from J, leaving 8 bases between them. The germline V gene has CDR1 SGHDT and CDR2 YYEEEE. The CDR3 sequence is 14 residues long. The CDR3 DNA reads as TGTGCCAGCAGCTTGTGGGGGGCCTCCTACGAGCAGTACTTC. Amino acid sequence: CASSLWGASYEQYF.

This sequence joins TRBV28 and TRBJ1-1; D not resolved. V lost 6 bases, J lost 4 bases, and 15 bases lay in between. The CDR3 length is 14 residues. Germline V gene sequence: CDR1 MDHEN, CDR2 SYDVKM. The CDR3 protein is CASSRIDSSTEAFF. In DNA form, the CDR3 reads TGTGCCAGCAGCCGGATCGATAGCAGCACTGAAGCTTTCTTT.

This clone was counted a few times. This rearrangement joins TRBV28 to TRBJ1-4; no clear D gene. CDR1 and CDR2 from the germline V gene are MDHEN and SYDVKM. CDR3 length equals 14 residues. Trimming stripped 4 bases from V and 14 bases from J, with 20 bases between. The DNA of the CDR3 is TGTGCCAGCAGTTCATACCAGACGGACCTGGGGCTGTTTTTT. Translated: CASSSYQTDLGLFF.

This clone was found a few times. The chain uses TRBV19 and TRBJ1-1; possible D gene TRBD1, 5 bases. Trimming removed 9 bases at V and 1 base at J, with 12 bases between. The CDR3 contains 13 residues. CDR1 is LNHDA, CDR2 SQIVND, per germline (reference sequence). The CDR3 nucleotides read TGTGCCAGCCGAGGGCAGGGGAACACTGAAGCTTTCTTT. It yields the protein CASRGQGNTEAFF. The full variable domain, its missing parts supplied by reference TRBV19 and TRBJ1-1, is DGGITQSPKYLFRKEGQNVTLSCEQNLNHDAMYWYRQDPGQGLRLIYYSQIVNDFQKGDIAEGYSVSREKKESFPLTVTSAQKNPTAFYLCASRGQGNTEAFFGQGTRLTVV.

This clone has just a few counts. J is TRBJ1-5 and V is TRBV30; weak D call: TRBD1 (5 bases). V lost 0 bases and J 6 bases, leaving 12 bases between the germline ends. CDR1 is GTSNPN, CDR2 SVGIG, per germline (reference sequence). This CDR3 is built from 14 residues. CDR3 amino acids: CAWSVSGNGQPQHF. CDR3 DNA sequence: TGTGCCTGGAGTGTGTCAGGGAACGGTCAGCCCCAGCATTTT.

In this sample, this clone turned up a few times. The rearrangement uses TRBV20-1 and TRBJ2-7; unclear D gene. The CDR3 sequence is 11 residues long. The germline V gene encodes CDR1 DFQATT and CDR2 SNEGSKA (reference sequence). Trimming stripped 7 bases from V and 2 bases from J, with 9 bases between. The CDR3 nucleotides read TGCAGTGGAGACGACACCTACGAGCAGTACTTC. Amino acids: CSGDDTYEQYF.

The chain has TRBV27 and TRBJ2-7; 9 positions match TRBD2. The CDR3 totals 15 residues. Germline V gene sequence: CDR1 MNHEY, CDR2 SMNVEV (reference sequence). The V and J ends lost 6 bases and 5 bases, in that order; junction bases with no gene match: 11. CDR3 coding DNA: TGTGCCAGCAGCCCAACCTCCGTAGCGGGAGACGAGCAGTACTTC. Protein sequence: CASSPTSVAGDEQYF.

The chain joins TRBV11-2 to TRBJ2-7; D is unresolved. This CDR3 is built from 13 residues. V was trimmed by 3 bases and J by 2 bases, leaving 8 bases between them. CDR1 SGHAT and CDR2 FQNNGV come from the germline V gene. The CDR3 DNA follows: TGTGCCAGCAGCTTCTGGCAGACCTACGAGCAGTACTTC. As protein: CASSFWQTYEQYF.

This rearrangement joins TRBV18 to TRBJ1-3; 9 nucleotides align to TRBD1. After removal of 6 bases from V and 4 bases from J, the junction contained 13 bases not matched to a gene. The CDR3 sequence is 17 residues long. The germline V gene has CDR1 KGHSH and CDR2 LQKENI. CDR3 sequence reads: CASSHRDRALEGNTIYF. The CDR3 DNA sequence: TGTGCCAGCTCGCACCGGGACAGGGCTTTGGAAGGAAACACCATATATTTT.

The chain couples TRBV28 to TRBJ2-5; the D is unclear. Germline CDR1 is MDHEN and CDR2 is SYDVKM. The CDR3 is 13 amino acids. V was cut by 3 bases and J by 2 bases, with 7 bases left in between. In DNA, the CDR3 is TGTGCCAGCAGTTTGTTACATCAAGAGACCCAGTACTTC. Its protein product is CASSLLHQETQYF.

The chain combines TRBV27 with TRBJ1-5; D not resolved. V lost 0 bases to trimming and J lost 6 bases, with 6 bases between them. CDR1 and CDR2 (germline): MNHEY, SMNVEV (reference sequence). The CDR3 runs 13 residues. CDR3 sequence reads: CASSLSRRQPQHF. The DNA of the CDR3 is TGTGCCAGCAGTTTATCGCGGCGTCAGCCCCAGCATTTT.

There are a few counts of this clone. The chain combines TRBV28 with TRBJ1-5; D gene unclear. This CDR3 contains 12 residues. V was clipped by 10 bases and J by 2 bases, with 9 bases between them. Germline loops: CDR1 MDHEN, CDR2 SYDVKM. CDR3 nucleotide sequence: TGTGCCATCCAGTATGGCAATCAGCCCCAGCATTTT. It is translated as CAIQYGNQPQHF. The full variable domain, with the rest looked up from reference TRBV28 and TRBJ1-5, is DVKVTQSSRYLVKRTGEKVFLECVQDMDHENMFWYRQDPGLGLRLIYFSYDVKMKEKGDIPEGYSVSREKKERFSLILESASTNQTSMYLCAIQYGNQPQHFGDGTRLSIL.

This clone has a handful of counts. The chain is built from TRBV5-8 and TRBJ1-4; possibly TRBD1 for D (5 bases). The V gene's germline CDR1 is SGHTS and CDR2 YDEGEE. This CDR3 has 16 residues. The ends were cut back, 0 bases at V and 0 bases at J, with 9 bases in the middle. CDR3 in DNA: TGTGCCAGCAGCTTGGAGGGGTTTGCAACTAATGAAAAACTGTTTTTT. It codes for CASSLEGFATNEKLFF.

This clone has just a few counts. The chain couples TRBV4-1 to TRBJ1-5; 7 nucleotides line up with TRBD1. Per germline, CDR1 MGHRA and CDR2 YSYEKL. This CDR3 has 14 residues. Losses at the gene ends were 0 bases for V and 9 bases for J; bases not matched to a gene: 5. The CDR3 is CASSQDRGQWPQHF. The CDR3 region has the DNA TGCGCCAGCAGCCAAGATAGGGGACAGTGGCCCCAGCATTTT.

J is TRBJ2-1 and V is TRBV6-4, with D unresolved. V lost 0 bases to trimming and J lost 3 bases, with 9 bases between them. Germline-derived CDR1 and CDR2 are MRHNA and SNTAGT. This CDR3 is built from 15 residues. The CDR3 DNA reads TGTGCCAGCAGTGACTCGGGTGATAGCTACAATGAGCAGTTCTTC. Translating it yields CASSDSGDSYNEQFF.

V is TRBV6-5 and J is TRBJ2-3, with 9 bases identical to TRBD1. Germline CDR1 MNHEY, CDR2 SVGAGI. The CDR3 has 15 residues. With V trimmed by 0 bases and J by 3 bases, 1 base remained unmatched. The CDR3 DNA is TGTGCCAGCAGTTACTCCGGACAGGGGACAGATACGCAGTATTTT. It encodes CASSYSGQGTDTQYF.

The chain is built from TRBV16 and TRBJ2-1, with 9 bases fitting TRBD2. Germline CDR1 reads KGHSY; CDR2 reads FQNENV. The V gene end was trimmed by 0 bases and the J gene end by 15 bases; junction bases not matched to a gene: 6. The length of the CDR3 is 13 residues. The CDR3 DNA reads TGTGCCAGCAGCCAATCGAAGCGGGAGGAAAGGTTCTTC. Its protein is CASSQSKREERFF.

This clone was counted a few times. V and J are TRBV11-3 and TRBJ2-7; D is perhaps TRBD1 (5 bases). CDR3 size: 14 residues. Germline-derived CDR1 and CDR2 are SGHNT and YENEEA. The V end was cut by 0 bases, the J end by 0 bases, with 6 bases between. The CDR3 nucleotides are TGTGCCAGCAGCTTAGAGGACAACTCCTACGAGCAGTACTTC. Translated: CASSLEDNSYEQYF.

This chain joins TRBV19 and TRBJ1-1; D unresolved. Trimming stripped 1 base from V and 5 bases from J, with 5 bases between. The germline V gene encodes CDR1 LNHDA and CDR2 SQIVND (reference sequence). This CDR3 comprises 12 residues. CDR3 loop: CASSIGWTEAFF. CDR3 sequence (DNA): TGTGCCAGTAGTATAGGTTGGACTGAAGCTTTCTTT. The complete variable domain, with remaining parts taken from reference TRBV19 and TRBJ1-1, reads DGGITQSPKYLFRKEGQNVTLSCEQNLNHDAMYWYRQDPGQGLRLIYYSQIVNDFQKGDIAEGYSVSREKKESFPLTVTSAQKNPTAFYLCASSIGWTEAFFGQGTRLTVV.

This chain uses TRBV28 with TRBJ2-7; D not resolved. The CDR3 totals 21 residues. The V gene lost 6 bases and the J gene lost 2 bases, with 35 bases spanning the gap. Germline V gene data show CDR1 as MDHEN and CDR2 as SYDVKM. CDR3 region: CASSFHAGPPESASWAYEQYF. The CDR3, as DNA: TGTGCCAGCAGCTTCCACGCCGGACCTCCGGAGTCGGCGAGTTGGGCCTACGAGCAGTACTTC.

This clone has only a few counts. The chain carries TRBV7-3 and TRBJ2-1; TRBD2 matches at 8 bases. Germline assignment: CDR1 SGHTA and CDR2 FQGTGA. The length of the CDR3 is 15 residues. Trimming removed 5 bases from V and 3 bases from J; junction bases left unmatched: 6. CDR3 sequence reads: CASSPTSGYYNEQFF. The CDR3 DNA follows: TGTGCCAGCAGCCCCACTAGCGGCTACTACAATGAGCAGTTCTTC.

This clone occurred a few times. CDR3 DNA: TGTGCCAGCAGTGAATGGGAGCAGTACTTC. Translated, it gives CASSEWEQYF. The genes are TRBV2 and TRBJ2-7; D gene uncertain. Trimming pared 2 bases from V and 7 bases from J, leaving 3 bases between. CDR1 and CDR2 (germline): SNHLY, FYNNEI. CDR3 length: 10 amino acids.